Listed below are T cell receptor beta chains from one sample, sequenced in a study of T cell repertoires in cytomegalovirus infection. TCRdb re-called the reads through MiXCR, storing one row per CDR3 protein. This sample yields 150,000 to 200,000 distinct CDR3 sequences, of which approximately 30% are seen a single time; roughly 31% belongs to the top ten. The sequenced sample was PBMCs. These receptors were collected from a human donor in good health (CMV status not recorded). Some clones in this sample may be carry-over from other donors' samples. Each CDR3 is given without its conserved first and last residue.

j_gene,v_gene,CDR3aa
TRBJ1-5,TRBV20-1,SASTTHRSNQPQH
TRBJ1-2,TRBV11-2,ASSSRLDRSLGYT
TRBJ2-1,TRBV7-2,ASTRTRGYNEQF
TRBJ2-5,TRBV7-2,ASSLGGTQETQY
TRBJ2-5,TRBV7-2,ASSPRDTQETQY
TRBJ2-5,TRBV11-2,ASSFEGTSQETQY
TRBJ1-3,TRBV29-1,SVTGHLSGNTIY
TRBJ2-3,TRBV20-1,SASTQGVADTQY
TRBJ2-5,TRBV29-1,SVENPSGGRETQY
TRBJ1-1,TRBV7-2,ASSLVQGPTEAF
TRBJ1-6,TRBV7-6,ASSQYNSPLH
TRBJ1-2,TRBV30,AWSVGQQNYGYT
TRBJ1-2,TRBV6-1,ASRPGPGNGYT
TRBJ1-4,TRBV6-5,ASSRVGTNEKLF
TRBJ2-1,TRBV5-6,ASSTGNEQF
TRBJ1-5,TRBV11-3,ASSFSGDNQPQH
TRBJ1-3,TRBV7-9,ASSSQIFSENTIY
TRBJ2-7,TRBV20-1,SAPDVYEQY
TRBJ1-1,TRBV12-5,ASGLVGTGPLEAF
TRBJ1-4,TRBV5-6,ASSVSHSGGEKLF
TRBJ1-1,TRBV2,ASRARMNTEAF
TRBJ1-2,TRBV19,ASSISSGSLGYT
TRBJ2-6,TRBV2,ASSGGLSGANVLT
TRBJ1-6,TRBV7-6,ANSLGDRAESSPLH
TRBJ2-7,TRBV7-2,ASSFDRGPYEQY
TRBJ1-2,TRBV18,ASSPPINPGNYGYT
TRBJ2-7,TRBV6-6,ASSNPPATYEQY
TRBJ1-2,TRBV7-2,ASSLDRSYGYT
TRBJ1-2,TRBV6-2/TRBV6-3,ASRRGRMDGYT
TRBJ2-2,TRBV6-8,AVRAGATGELF
TRBJ2-1,TRBV7-2,ASSFRRGLDNEQF
TRBJ1-2,TRBV4-2,ASSQGLQGGSYT
TRBJ1-3,TRBV29-1,SVEDFISGNTIY
TRBJ2-1,TRBV5-1,ASSLKPRVPYNEQF
TRBJ2-1,TRBV11-2,ASSLQVSYNEQF
TRBJ1-1,TRBV12-3/TRBV12-4,ASSQHQGENTEAF
TRBJ2-7,TRBV5-1,ASSLGAADSYEQY
TRBJ2-3,TRBV6-1,ASRRAGYSTDTQY
TRBJ2-7,TRBV5-1,ASTPTEGAREQY
TRBJ2-3,TRBV20-1,SATSGGPTTHTDTQY
TRBJ2-7,TRBV7-9,ASSRWDRKSYEQY
TRBJ1-2,TRBV12-3/TRBV12-4,ASSLSQGDGYT
TRBJ2-2,TRBV4-1,ASSQVVAGNTGELF
TRBJ1-5,TRBV7-4,ASSPDRYSNQPQH
TRBJ2-7,TRBV12-3/TRBV12-4,ASSFTGTSPSEQY
TRBJ1-5,TRBV6-2/TRBV6-3,ASSAGEPQH
TRBJ1-2,TRBV20-1,SARQGPNYGYT
TRBJ1-4,TRBV19,ASSTLQTGADEKLF
TRBJ1-1,TRBV20-1,SAFQRTEAF
TRBJ1-5,TRBV20-1,SAIWGVYQPQH
TRBJ1-1,TRBV7-2,ASSLVRGGNTEAF
TRBJ1-2,TRBV7-9,ASSLGAYGYT
TRBJ2-7,TRBV5-1,ASAWGRPTNYEQY
TRBJ2-7,TRBV7-9,ASSFELGGEQY